This entry is about one T cell receptor beta chain. The antigen is undetermined. This sample is drawn from a study of cytomegalovirus exposure and HLA in healthy donors. Background on the study: The approximately 120 validation repertoires matched the 666 first-cohort repertoires in platform, a later analysis reported.

Some clones are missing from TCRdb's copy, which holds only in-frame ones; the method was immunoSEQ multiplex PCR. Among approximately 260,000 clones listed, approximately 83% were seen once. Germline-derived CDR1 and CDR2 are MDHEN and SYDVKM. CDR3 length: 11 residues. V lost 10 bases and J 7 bases, leaving 11 bases between the germline ends. Study-level points and caveats: Researchers counted about 150 TCR beta chains as cytomegalovirus-associated. Among TCR sequences, most were rare, though some public TCRs appeared in many donors.

Sequenced: PBMCs. The TCR was taken from a woman aged 25 to 39 in good health and CMV-seropositive. The chain recombines TRBV28 with TRBJ1-5; D unresolved. The CDR3 reads CATGWAQPQHF. The CDR3 DNA sequence: TGTGCCACGGGGTGGGCGCAGCCCCAGCATTTT.